The 26 T cell receptor beta chains below were found in one sample sequenced in a study of blood T cell repertoires in COVID-19. The protocol was immunoSEQ multiplex PCR, while the TCRdb copy is restricted to in-frame clones and leaves out a portion. Of under 100,000 clones detected, about four fifths appear once; the ten largest clones hold around 13%. The sample consisted of peripheral blood. The receptors were sampled from a woman aged 35 to 49 with active or convalescent COVID-19.

The CDR3 loop is CASSQWGGADTQYF. CDR3 DNA sequence: TGTGCCAGCTCACAGTGGGGGGGGGCGGATACGCAGTATTTT. The V gene is TRBV9, the J gene TRBJ2-3; weak D call: TRBD2 (7 bases). V shed 7 bases and J shed 6 bases, with 18 bases lying between them. The length of the CDR3 is 14 residues. Germline values: CDR1 SGDLS, CDR2 YYNGEE. Filled out from reference TRBV9 and TRBJ2-3, the complete variable domain reads DSGVTQTPKHLITATGQRVTLRCSPRSGDLSVYWYQQSLDQGLQFLIQYYNGEERAKGNILERFSAQQFPDLHSELNLSSLELGDSALYFCASSQWGGADTQYFGPGTRLTVL.

The rearrangement uses TRBV5-1 and TRBJ2-7; 7 bases line up with TRBD2. CDR1 is SGHRS, CDR2 YFSETQ, per germline. Germline trimming cut 3 bases from V and 5 bases from J; bases unmatched to any gene: 14. CDR3 length: 16 residues. This CDR3 is CASSSIAGGSTDEQYF. CDR3 bases: TGCGCCAGCAGCTCTATAGCGGGCGGGTCCACAGACGAGCAGTACTTC.

The chain employs TRBV19 and TRBJ1-2, with TRBD1 matching 7 bases. The CDR3 totals 13 residues. Germline CDR1 LNHDA, CDR2 SQIVND (reference sequence). V lost 7 bases, J lost 5 bases, and 7 bases stayed unmatched. This chain's CDR3 is CASTRQGQYGYTF. The CDR3 region has the DNA TGTGCCAGTACCCGACAGGGACAGTATGGCTACACCTTC.

The chain employs TRBV19 and TRBJ1-1; D gene ambiguous. With 4 bases removed from V and 11 bases from J, the gap between germline ends came to 11 bases. Germline loops: CDR1 LNHDA, CDR2 SQIVND (reference sequence). The CDR3 is 11 residues long. CDR3 sequence reads: CASSTSHGAFF. CDR3 nucleotides: TGTGCCAGTAGTACGTCCCACGGGGCTTTCTTT.

The chain joins TRBV30 to TRBJ2-3, with TRBD2 matching over 8 bases. Germline CDR1 reads GTSNPN; CDR2 reads SVGIG (reference sequence). The CDR3 has 15 amino acids. J gave up 2 bases and V 4 bases, and 8 bases lay outside the gene matches. CDR3 coding DNA: TGTGCCTGGACCCACGGGGGGGCGGTCACAGATACGCAGTATTTT. This sequence encodes CAWTHGGAVTDTQYF.

This clone has only a few counts. J is TRBJ2-1 and V is TRBV7-6; TRBD2 aligns across 11 bases. CDR3 length: 15 residues. Trimming removed 0 bases from V and 8 bases from J; junction bases left unmatched: 3. Germline V gene lookup returns CDR1 SGHVS and CDR2 FNYEAQ. CDR3 sequence: CASSLALSGRDEQFF. CDR3 sequence (DNA): TGTGCCAGCAGCTTAGCTCTTAGCGGGAGGGATGAGCAGTTCTTC.

This sequence joins TRBV2 and TRBJ2-7; D is unclear. Germline loops: CDR1 SNHLY, CDR2 FYNNEI. The CDR3 extends over 15 amino acids. V lost 1 base and J lost 0, with 10 bases in between. CDR3 in DNA: TGTGCCAGCAGTGAAGGCCCAGGCAGCTCCTACGAGCAGTACTTC. It codes for CASSEGPGSSYEQYF.

The genes are TRBV6-6 and TRBJ1-2; weak D call: TRBD1 (6 bases). V was clipped by 7 bases and J by 1 base, with 10 bases between them. CDR1 is MNHNY and CDR2 is SVGAGI in the germline V gene (reference sequence). The CDR3 runs to 13 residues. The chain's CDR3 is CASNDRINYGYTF. The CDR3 DNA follows: TGTGCCAGCAACGACAGGATTAACTATGGCTACACCTTC.

The gene calls are TRBV2 and TRBJ2-1; D possibly corresponds to TRBD2 (6 bases). This CDR3 is built from 15 residues. Germline lookup yields CDR1 SNHLY and CDR2 FYNNEI. V was cut by 6 bases and J by 1 base, with 13 bases left in between. CDR3 DNA: TGTGCCAGCAGCCTCACCGGGACTTCCTACAATGAGCAGTTCTTC. As protein: CASSLTGTSYNEQFF.

This rearrangement joins TRBV27 to TRBJ1-1, with 9 bases fitting TRBD1. V lost 1 base to trimming and J lost 11 bases; unmatched junction nucleotides: 8. The CDR3 loop spans 14 amino acids. CDR1 and CDR2 from the germline V gene are MNHEY and SMNVEV (reference sequence). As DNA, the CDR3 is TGTGCCAGCAGTTTATTCCCGGGACAGGGTCAGGCTTTCTTT. Protein: CASSLFPGQGQAFF.

The chain carries TRBV28 and TRBJ2-7; D possibly corresponds to TRBD2 (6 bases). The CDR3 has 13 amino acids. V lost 6 bases and J lost 5, with 14 bases in between. From germline, CDR1 is MDHEN and CDR2 SYDVKM. In nucleotides, the CDR3 is TGTGCCAGCAGAGCCGGGGGTTTCCACGAGCAGTACTTC. Protein sequence: CASRAGGFHEQYF.

This chain joins TRBV29-1 and TRBJ2-7; 7 nucleotides line up with TRBD2. This CDR3 is built from 12 residues. From germline, CDR1 is SQVTM and CDR2 ANQGSEA. The junction had 0 bases not matched to a gene; V was cut back by 4 bases and J by 0 bases. The CDR3 DNA is TGCAGCGTTGGGGGGGGCTCCTACGAGCAGTACTTC. Protein product: CSVGGGSYEQYF.

This sequence joins TRBV18 and TRBJ2-7; 9 nucleotides match TRBD1. J was trimmed by 6 bases and V by 4 bases; bases with no gene match: 4. The CDR3 consists of 13 residues. CDR1 and CDR2 from the germline V gene are KGHSH and LQKENI. The CDR3 protein is CASSRDRESEQYF. CDR3 bases: TGTGCCAGCTCACGGGACAGGGAATCCGAGCAGTACTTC.

The count of this clone is one. The chain uses TRBV7-3 and TRBJ2-5; maybe TRBD2 (5 bases). The germline V gene has CDR1 SGHTA and CDR2 FQGTGA. The V end was cut by 5 bases, the J end by 5 bases, with 12 bases between. The CDR3 is made up of 13 amino acids. This chain's CDR3 is CASSRGSMETQYF. As DNA, the CDR3 is TGTGCCAGCAGCCGAGGGTCTATGGAGACCCAGTACTTC.

This clone came up once. The rearrangement links TRBV19 to TRBJ1-4; D is undetermined. Trimming pared 3 bases from V and 7 bases from J, leaving 12 bases between. The germline V gene has CDR1 LNHDA and CDR2 SQIVND (reference sequence). The CDR3 totals 14 residues. CDR3 protein: CASSIEKEGEKLFF. Here the CDR3 DNA reads TGTGCCAGTAGTATCGAGAAGGAGGGTGAAAAACTGTTTTTT.

This chain joins TRBV6-1 and TRBJ1-3; weak D call: TRBD1 (5 bases). The CDR3 contains 15 residues. Deletions cut 0 bases from V and 8 bases from J, with 14 bases between. The germline V gene has CDR1 MNHNS and CDR2 SASEGT. DNA for the CDR3: TGTGCCAGCAGTGAAGCGGGACTCCCTCGGGACACCATATATTTT. Translation gives CASSEAGLPRDTIYF.

The rearrangement links TRBV30 to TRBJ2-7, with 7 nucleotides matching TRBD1. Germline V gives CDR1 GTSNPN, CDR2 SVGIG (reference sequence). Unmatched junction bases numbered 11, after V lost 8 bases and J lost 7 bases. CDR3 size: 12 residues. The CDR3 DNA sequence: TGTGCCGGAGACAGGGTCCTAGGGGAGCAGTACTTC. This gives the protein CAGDRVLGEQYF.

The rearrangement links TRBV6-1 to TRBJ2-2, with 13 bases that match TRBD2. The V gene's germline CDR1 is MNHNS and CDR2 SASEGT. The CDR3 sequence is 18 residues long. Trimming cost V 4 bases and J 3 bases; bases outside gene matches: 8. CDR3 in amino acids: CASSGGGLAGVDTGELFF. The CDR3 nucleotides are TGTGCCAGCAGTGGCGGAGGACTAGCGGGAGTGGACACCGGGGAGCTGTTTTTT.

The genes are TRBV2 and TRBJ1-5; D remains ambiguous. The CDR3 has 13 amino acids. Trimming left V 0 bases short and J 11 bases short, with 11 bases between. The germline V gene encodes CDR1 SNHLY and CDR2 FYNNEI. The CDR3 protein is CASSEAGPKAQHF. The CDR3 nucleotides are TGTGCCAGCAGTGAAGCTGGGCCCAAGGCCCAGCATTTT.

This clone is a singleton in its sample. The chain is built from TRBV6-5 and TRBJ2-7, with D possibly being TRBD1 (6 bases). Trimming left V 6 bases short and J 6 bases short, with 15 bases between. CDR1 MNHEY and CDR2 SVGAGI come from the germline V gene. The CDR3 extends over 13 amino acids. CDR3 sequence reads: CASRKTGSREQYF. CDR3 nucleotides: TGTGCCAGCAGAAAAACAGGGTCCCGCGAGCAGTACTTC.

This chain joins TRBV18 and TRBJ1-4; TRBD1 is a possible D gene (5 bases). Germline V gene sequence: CDR1 KGHSH, CDR2 LQKENI. V lost 2 bases to trimming and J lost 7 bases, with 14 bases between them. The length of the CDR3 is 15 residues. CDR3 amino acids: CASSPSRVWGEKLFF. CDR3 DNA: TGTGCCAGCTCACCATCCAGGGTTTGGGGTGAAAAACTGTTTTTT. The full variable domain, completed using reference TRBV18 and TRBJ1-4, is NAGVMQNPRHLVRRRGQEARLRCSPMKGHSHVYWYRQLPEEGLKFMVYLQKENIIDESGMPKERFSAEFPKEGPSILRIQQVVRGDSAAYFCASSPSRVWGEKLFFGSGTQLSVL.

The V gene is TRBV5-4, the J gene TRBJ2-2, with 7 bases aligning to TRBD2. This CDR3 has 14 residues. Germline V gives CDR1 SGHNT, CDR2 YYREEE (reference sequence). J gave up 6 bases and V 3 bases, and 5 bases lay outside the gene matches. The CDR3 here is CASSSGLVPGELFF. The DNA of the CDR3 is TGTGCCAGCAGCTCCGGACTAGTGCCCGGGGAGCTGTTTTTT.

This clone was seen just once. The DNA for the CDR3 is TGTGCCAGTAGTCTCCCGGGTGCCCATGGCTACACCTTC. This gives the protein CASSLPGAHGYTF. The J gene is TRBJ1-2, the V gene TRBV19; D remains unclear. Deletions cut 5 bases from V and 6 bases from J, with 13 bases between. The germline V gene encodes CDR1 LNHDA and CDR2 SQIVND (reference sequence). The CDR3 consists of 13 residues.

The V gene is TRBV19, the J gene TRBJ1-6, with 8 bases aligning to TRBD1. Germline CDR1 and CDR2: LNHDA and SQIVND (reference sequence). The CDR3 sequence is 15 residues long. Trimming cost V 1 base and J 7 bases; bases outside gene matches: 3. The CDR3 protein is CASSIADRGNSPLHF. DNA for the CDR3: TGTGCCAGTAGTATAGCCGACAGGGGCAATTCACCCCTCCACTTT.

CDR3 amino acids: CASSLWGQGGELFF. CDR3 nucleotide sequence: TGTGCCAGCAGTTTATGGGGGCAGGGCGGGGAGCTGTTTTTT. This rearrangement joins TRBV28 to TRBJ2-2; weak D call: TRBD1 (5 bases). This CDR3 spans 14 amino acids. CDR1 is MDHEN, CDR2 SYDVKM, per germline. V lost 0 bases, J lost 7 bases, and 9 bases lay in between.

V and J are TRBV18 and TRBJ2-7, with 7 bases aligning to TRBD2. The CDR3 contains 19 residues. Losses at the gene ends were 3 bases for V and 7 bases for J; bases not matched to a gene: 24. CDR1 and CDR2 from the germline V gene are KGHSH and LQKENI. The CDR3 reads CASSPSLPTSREDPLEQYF. CDR3 nucleotides: TGTGCCAGCTCACCTTCGCTGCCGACTAGCCGGGAGGACCCCCTGGAGCAGTACTTC. The full variable domain, with the rest looked up from reference TRBV18 and TRBJ2-7, is NAGVMQNPRHLVRRRGQEARLRCSPMKGHSHVYWYRQLPEEGLKFMVYLQKENIIDESGMPKERFSAEFPKEGPSILRIQQVVRGDSAAYFCASSPSLPTSREDPLEQYFGPGTRLTVT.